The text below deals with one TCR beta chain. Its antigen is unknown. Previously described methods with listed TCR primers produced the bulk TCR libraries. TCRdb recomputed calls from the PCR reads with MiXCR, one row per CDR3 protein. The sample holds about 510,000 distinct CDR3 sequences, 20% to 25% seen once. Between roughly 19,000 and 1,100,000 sorted cells, with 10%, 30% or 50% RNA, yielded naive CD8 libraries. The data stem from a study of molecular identifiers for immune sequencing clone quantification. Findings and limits, study-wide: Among effectors, clones above 20 RNA copies held over 97% of molecules; among naive cells, under 1%.

The source is a human donor in good health. Some libraries in this study had Jurkat cell RNA spiked in. Sequencing was carried out using naive CD8+ T cells from blood, with Jurkat cell RNA spiked in. Described subset: FACS-sorted CD8+CD4-CCR7+CD45RA+ naive T cells.

Written as DNA, the CDR3 is TGTGCCAGCAGCGCAGGGGTTGGCACTGAAGCTTTCTTT. Translating it yields CASSAGVGTEAFF. The genes are TRBV5-5 and TRBJ1-1; weak D call: TRBD1 (6 bases). CDR1 SGHKS and CDR2 YYEKEE come from the germline V gene (reference sequence). V lost 4 bases and J 4 bases, leaving 11 bases between the germline ends. The CDR3 contains 13 residues.